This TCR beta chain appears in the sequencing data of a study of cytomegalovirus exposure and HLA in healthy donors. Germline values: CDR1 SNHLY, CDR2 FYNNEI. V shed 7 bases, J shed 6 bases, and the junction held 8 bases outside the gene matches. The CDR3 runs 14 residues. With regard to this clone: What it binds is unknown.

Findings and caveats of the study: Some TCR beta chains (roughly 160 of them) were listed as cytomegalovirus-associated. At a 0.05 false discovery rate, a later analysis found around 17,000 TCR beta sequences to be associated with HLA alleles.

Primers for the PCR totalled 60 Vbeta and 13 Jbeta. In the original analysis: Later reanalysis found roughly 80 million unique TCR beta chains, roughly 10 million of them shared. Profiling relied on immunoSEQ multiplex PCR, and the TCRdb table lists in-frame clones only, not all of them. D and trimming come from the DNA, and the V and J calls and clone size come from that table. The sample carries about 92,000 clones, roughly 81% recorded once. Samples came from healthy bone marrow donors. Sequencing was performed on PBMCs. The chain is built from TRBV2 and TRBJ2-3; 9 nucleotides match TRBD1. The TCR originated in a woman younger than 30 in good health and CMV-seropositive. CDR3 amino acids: CASKRDRERDTQYF. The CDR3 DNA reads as TGTGCCAGCAAACGGGACAGGGAACGGGATACGCAGTATTTT.